A single sample gave rise to the 15 T cell receptor beta chains below, sequenced in a study of blood T cell repertoires in COVID-19. Clones were sequenced by immunoSEQ multiplex PCR, and TCRdb holds only the in-frame ones, with some missing. The table includes fewer than 80,000 clones, roughly 92% detected once. The specimen sequenced was peripheral blood. The source of these receptors is a human donor in a cohort sampled during active COVID-19.

This clone was seen just once. One junction end disagrees with the germline gene, perhaps due to a read error. V usage is TRBV19 and J usage is TRBJ2-7; D is ambiguous. This CDR3 contains 13 residues. The V gene's germline CDR1 is LNHDA and CDR2 SQIVND (reference sequence). Here the CDR3 reads CASSARHSNEQYF. For the CDR3, the DNA is TGTGCCAGTAGTGCAAGACACTCCAACGAGCAGTACTTC.

The chain recombines TRBV20-1 with TRBJ2-3; D possibly corresponds to TRBD2 (6 bases). Germline CDR1 and CDR2: DFQATT and SNEGSKA (reference sequence). This CDR3 contains 13 residues. Trimming stripped 3 bases from V and 3 bases from J, with 10 bases between. The CDR3 loop is CSASLGGTDTQYF. The CDR3 coding sequence is TGCAGTGCTAGTCTTGGGGGGACAGATACGCAGTATTTT.

There are a few counts of this clone. This chain links TRBV7-6 with TRBJ1-6; 8 bases line up with TRBD1. This CDR3 comprises 14 residues. Germline CDR1 is SGHVS and CDR2 is FNYEAQ. V gave up 7 bases and J gave up 10 bases; unmatched junction bases: 9. CDR3 loop: CASTRGQGESPLHF. CDR3 nucleotide sequence: TGTGCCAGCACCCGCGGACAGGGAGAATCACCCCTCCACTTT.

This chain uses TRBV7-8 with TRBJ2-2; 8 positions agree with TRBD2. Per germline, CDR1 SGHVS and CDR2 FQNEAQ. The CDR3 has 15 residues. The ends lost 6 bases at V and 2 bases at J; junction bases unmatched: 5. CDR3 protein: CASRAAGANTGELFF. The CDR3 DNA sequence: TGTGCCAGCAGGGCAGCGGGGGCCAACACCGGGGAGCTGTTTTTT.

This chain joins TRBV27 and TRBJ2-1; 7 bases fit TRBD2. Germline V gives CDR1 MNHEY, CDR2 SMNVEV (reference sequence). The CDR3 extends over 15 amino acids. Trimming removed 3 bases from V and 6 bases from J; junction bases left unmatched: 8. This CDR3 is CASSFTRERGNEQFF. The CDR3 DNA follows: TGTGCCAGCAGTTTCACGAGGGAGCGGGGCAATGAGCAGTTCTTC.

This chain uses TRBV18 with TRBJ1-1; possibly TRBD1 for D (5 bases). Trimming stripped 3 bases from V and 1 base from J, with 9 bases between. CDR1 KGHSH and CDR2 LQKENI come from the germline V gene. The CDR3 has 14 amino acids. The CDR3 coding sequence is TGTGCCAGCTCACCTTACAGGACGAACACTGAAGCTTTCTTT. Translated: CASSPYRTNTEAFF.

CDR3 nucleotide sequence: TGTGCCAGTAGTATCATGGGGCCGAACACTGAAGCTTTCTTT. Translation gives CASSIMGPNTEAFF. This chain connects TRBV19 to TRBJ1-1, with D possibly being TRBD1 (5 bases). Trimming shortened V by 3 bases and J by 1 base, and 9 bases separated the two germline ends. The CDR3 is 14 amino acids. CDR1 is LNHDA, CDR2 SQIVND, per germline (reference sequence).

V is TRBV27 and J is TRBJ1-1, with D possibly being TRBD1 (5 bases). Germline V CDR1 and CDR2: MNHEY, SMNVEV (reference sequence). This CDR3 has 13 amino acids. Trimming removed 4 bases at V and 5 bases at J, with 11 bases between. The CDR3: CASSSGFRTEAFF. DNA for the CDR3: TGTGCCAGCAGTTCAGGGTTTCGGACTGAAGCTTTCTTT.

The chain joins TRBV21-1 to TRBJ1-2; the table's D call, TRBD1, was not checked against the DNA. TRBV21-1 is labeled a pseudogene. The CDR3 covers 13 residues. In DNA form, the CDR3 reads TGTGCCAGCAGCAAAGGCAGGTTCTATGGCTACACCTTC. Protein: CASSKGRFYGYTF.

The rearrangement uses TRBV5-1 and TRBJ2-1; TRBD1 matches at 8 bases. The germline V gene has CDR1 SGHRS and CDR2 YFSETQ. The V segment lost 4 bases and the J segment 0 bases; nucleotides outside the gene matches: 3. This CDR3 spans 15 amino acids. The CDR3 bases are TGCGCCAGCAGCAGGACAGGGACCTCCTACAATGAGCAGTTCTTC. It is translated as CASSRTGTSYNEQFF. Variable domain in full (rest from reference TRBV5-1 and TRBJ2-1): KAGVTQTPRYLIKTRGQQVTLSCSPISGHRSVSWYQQTPGQGLQFLFEYFSETQRNKGNFPGRFSGRQFSNSRSEMNVSTLELGDSALYLCASSRTGTSYNEQFFGPGTRLTVL.

A word on this clone: An end of the junction does not agree with germline; a read error may underlie this. The J gene is TRBJ2-7, the V gene TRBV12-3 or TRBV12-4; possibly TRBD2 for D (6 bases). This CDR3 has 12 amino acids. The CDR3 here is CASSFNRDFRDF. The CDR3 DNA sequence: TGTGCCAGCAGTTTTAACCGGGACTTCCGGGACTTC.

The rearrangement links TRBV13 to TRBJ2-3, with 7 positions matching TRBD2. V lost 8 bases, J lost 2 bases, and 7 bases stayed unmatched. CDR1 and CDR2 from the germline V gene are PRHDT and FYEKMQ (reference sequence). The CDR3 spans 14 residues. The DNA of the CDR3 is TGTGCCAGCTTCCTGGGGGGGGTCACAGATACGCAGTATTTT. Protein: CASFLGGVTDTQYF.

V gene TRBV11-2 combines with J gene TRBJ2-3; D gene unclear. The CDR3 has 13 amino acids. The germline V and J ends were trimmed by 0 bases and 6 bases, with 7 bases remaining between them. Per the germline V gene, CDR1 is SGHAT and CDR2 is FQNNGV. The CDR3 spells CASSLDSGDTQYF. The CDR3 DNA reads as TGTGCCAGCAGCTTAGACTCCGGGGATACGCAGTATTTT.

The CDR3 protein is CASSSTGNPNEKLFF. The CDR3 coding sequence is TGTGCCAGCAGCTCGACAGGGAATCCGAATGAAAAACTGTTTTTT. The gene calls are TRBV7-3 and TRBJ1-4, with TRBD1 matching 7 bases. V gave up 4 bases and J gave up 5 bases; unmatched junction bases: 7. This CDR3 is 15 amino acids long. In germline, CDR1 is SGHTA, CDR2 FQGTGA.

The chain recombines TRBV7-2 with TRBJ1-1; D is undetermined. CDR1 and CDR2 from the germline V gene are SGHTA and FQGNSA. Trimming took off 1 base at V and 7 bases at J, with 4 bases between the two ends. This CDR3 contains 11 residues. The CDR3 coding sequence is TGTGCCAGCAGCTTAGACAGTGAAGCTTTCTTT. Translated, it gives CASSLDSEAFF. Full variable domain (rest looked up from reference TRBV7-2 and TRBJ1-1): GAGVSQSPSNKVTEKGKDVELRCDPISGHTALYWYRQSLGQGLEFLIYFQGNSAPDKSGLPSDRFSAERTGGSVSTLTIQRTQQEDSAVYLCASSLDSEAFFGQGTRLTVV.